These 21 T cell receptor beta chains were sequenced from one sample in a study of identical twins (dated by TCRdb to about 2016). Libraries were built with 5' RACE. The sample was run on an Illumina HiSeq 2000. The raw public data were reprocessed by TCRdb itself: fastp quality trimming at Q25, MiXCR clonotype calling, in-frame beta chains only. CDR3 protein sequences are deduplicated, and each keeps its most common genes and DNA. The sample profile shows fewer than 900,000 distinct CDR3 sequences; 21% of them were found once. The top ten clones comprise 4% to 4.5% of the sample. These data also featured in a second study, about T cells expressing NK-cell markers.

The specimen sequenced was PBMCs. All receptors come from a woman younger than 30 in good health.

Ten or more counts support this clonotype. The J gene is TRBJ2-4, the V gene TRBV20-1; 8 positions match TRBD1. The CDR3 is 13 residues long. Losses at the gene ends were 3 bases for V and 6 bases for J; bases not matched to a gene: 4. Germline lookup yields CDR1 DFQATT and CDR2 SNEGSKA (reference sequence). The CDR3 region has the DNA TGCAGTGCTAGCACCGGGACAGGAAACATTCAGTACTTC. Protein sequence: CSASTGTGNIQYF.

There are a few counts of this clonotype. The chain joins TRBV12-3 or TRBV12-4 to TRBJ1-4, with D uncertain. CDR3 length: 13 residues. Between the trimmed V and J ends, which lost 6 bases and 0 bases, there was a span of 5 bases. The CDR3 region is CASRPTTNEKLFF. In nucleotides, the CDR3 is TGTGCCAGCAGACCTACAACTAATGAAAAACTGTTTTTT.

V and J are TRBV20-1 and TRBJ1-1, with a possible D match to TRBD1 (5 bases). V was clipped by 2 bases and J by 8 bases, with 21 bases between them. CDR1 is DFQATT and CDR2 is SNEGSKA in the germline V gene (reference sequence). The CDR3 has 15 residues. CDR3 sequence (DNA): TGCAGTGCTAGACCACCTAGGATGGGGCAATCCGAAGCTTTCTTT. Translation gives CSARPPRMGQSEAFF.

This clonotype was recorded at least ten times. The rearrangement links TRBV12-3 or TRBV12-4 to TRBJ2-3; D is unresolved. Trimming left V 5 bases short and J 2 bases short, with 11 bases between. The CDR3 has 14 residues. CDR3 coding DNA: TGTGCCAGCAGTACTGGAAGCTTCACAGATACGCAGTATTTT. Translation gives CASSTGSFTDTQYF.

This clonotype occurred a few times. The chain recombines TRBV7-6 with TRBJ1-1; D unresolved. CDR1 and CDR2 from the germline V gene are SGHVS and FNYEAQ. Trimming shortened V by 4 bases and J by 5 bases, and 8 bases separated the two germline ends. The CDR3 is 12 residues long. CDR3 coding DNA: TGTGCCAGCAGCTCACTGTCGACTGAAGCTTTCTTT. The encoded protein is CASSSLSTEAFF.

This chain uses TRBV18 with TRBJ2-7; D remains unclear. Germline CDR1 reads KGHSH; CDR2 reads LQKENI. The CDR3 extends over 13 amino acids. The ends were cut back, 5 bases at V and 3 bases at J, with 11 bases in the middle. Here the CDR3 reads CASSNFNSYEQYF. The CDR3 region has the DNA TGTGCCAGCTCAAACTTTAACAGCTACGAGCAGTACTTC.

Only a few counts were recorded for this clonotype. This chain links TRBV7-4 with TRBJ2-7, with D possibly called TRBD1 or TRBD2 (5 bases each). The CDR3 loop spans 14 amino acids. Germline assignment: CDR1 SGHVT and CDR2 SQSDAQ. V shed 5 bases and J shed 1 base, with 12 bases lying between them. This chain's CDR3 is CASSARDESYEQYF. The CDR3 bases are TGTGCCAGCAGCGCCCGGGACGAATCCTACGAGCAGTACTTC.

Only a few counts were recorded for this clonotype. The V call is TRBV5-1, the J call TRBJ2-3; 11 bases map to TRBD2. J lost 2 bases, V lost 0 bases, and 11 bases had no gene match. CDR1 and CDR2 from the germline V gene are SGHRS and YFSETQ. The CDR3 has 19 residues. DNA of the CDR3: TGCGCCAGCAGCTTGGTCGGGACTAGCGGAGGCACCGTCACAGATACGCAGTATTTT. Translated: CASSLVGTSGGTVTDTQYF.

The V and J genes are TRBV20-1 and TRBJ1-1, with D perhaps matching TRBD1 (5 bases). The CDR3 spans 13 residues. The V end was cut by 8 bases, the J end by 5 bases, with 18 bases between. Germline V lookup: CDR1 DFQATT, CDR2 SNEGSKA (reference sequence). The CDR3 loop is CSRGRRGRTEAFF. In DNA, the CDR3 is TGCAGTAGGGGCCGCCGGGGACGGACTGAAGCTTTCTTT.

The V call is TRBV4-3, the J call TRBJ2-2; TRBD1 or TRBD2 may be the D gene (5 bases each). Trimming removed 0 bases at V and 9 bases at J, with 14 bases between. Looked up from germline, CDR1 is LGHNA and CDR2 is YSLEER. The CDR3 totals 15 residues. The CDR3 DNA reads TGCGCCAGCAGCCAAGATGGGGGATTGACCTGGGAGCTGTTTTTT. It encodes CASSQDGGLTWELFF.

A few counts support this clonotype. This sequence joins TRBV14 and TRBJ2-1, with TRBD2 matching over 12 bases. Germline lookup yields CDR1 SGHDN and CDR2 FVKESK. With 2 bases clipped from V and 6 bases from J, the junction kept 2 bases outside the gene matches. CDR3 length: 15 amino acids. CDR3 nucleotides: TGTGCCAGCAGCCAACTAGCGGGAGGGCCCAATGAGCAGTTCTTC. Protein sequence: CASSQLAGGPNEQFF.

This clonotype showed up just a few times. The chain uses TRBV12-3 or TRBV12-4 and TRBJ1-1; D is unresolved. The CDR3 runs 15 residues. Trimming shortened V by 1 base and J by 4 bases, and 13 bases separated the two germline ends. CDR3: CASSLDGRMGTEAFF. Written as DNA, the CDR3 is TGTGCCAGCAGTTTAGACGGCAGAATGGGCACTGAAGCTTTCTTT.

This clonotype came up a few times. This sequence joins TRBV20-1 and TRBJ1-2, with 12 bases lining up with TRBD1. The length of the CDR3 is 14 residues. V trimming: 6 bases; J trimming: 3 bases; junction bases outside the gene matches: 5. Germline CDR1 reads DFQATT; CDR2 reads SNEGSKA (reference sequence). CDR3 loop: CSAGTGGSHYGYTF. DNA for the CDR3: TGCAGTGCAGGGACAGGGGGCTCGCACTATGGCTACACCTTC.

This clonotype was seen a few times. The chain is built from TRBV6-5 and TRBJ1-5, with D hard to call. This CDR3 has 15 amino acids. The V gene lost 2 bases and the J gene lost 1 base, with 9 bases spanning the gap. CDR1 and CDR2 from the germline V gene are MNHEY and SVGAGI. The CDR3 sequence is CASSYGTGSNQPQHF. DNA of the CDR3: TGTGCCAGCAGTTACGGTACGGGAAGCAATCAGCCCCAGCATTTT.

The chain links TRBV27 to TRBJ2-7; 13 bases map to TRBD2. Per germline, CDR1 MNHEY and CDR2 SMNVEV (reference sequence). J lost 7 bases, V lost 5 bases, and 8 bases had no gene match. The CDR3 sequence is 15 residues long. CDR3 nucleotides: TGTGCCAGCAGTGCAGGACTAGCGGGAGTAAGTGAGCAGTACTTC. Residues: CASSAGLAGVSEQYF.

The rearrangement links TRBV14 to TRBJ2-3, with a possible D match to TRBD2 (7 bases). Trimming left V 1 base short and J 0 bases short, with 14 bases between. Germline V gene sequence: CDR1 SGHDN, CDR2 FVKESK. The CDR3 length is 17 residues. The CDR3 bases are TGTGCCAGCAGCCAAGTCGGGGGGCACACTAGCACAGATACGCAGTATTTT. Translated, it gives CASSQVGGHTSTDTQYF. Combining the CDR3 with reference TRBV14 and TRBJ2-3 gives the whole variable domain EAGVTQFPSHSVIEKGQTVTLRCDPISGHDNLYWYRRVMGKEIKFLLHFVKESKQDESGMPNNRFLAERTGGTYSTLKVQPAELEDSGVYFCASSQVGGHTSTDTQYFGPGTRLTVL.

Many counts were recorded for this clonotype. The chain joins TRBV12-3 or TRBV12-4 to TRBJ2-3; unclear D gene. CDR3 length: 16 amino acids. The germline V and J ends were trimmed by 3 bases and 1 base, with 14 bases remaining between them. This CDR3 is CASSFSRSWRTDTQYF. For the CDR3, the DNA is TGTGCCAGCAGTTTTTCCCGGAGTTGGCGCACAGATACGCAGTATTTT.

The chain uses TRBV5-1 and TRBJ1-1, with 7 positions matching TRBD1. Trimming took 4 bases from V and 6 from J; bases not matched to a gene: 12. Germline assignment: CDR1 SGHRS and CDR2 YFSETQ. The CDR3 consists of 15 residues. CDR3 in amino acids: CASSPTGTVEAEAFF. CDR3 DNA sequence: TGCGCCAGCAGCCCAACCGGGACAGTGGAGGCTGAAGCTTTCTTT.

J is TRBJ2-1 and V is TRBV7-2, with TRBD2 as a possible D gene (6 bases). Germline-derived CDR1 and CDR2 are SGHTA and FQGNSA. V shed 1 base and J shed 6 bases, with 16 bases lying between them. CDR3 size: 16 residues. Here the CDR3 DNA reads TGTGCCAGCAGCTTAGAAGGAGCGGGTCTGGTCAATGAGCAGTTCTTC. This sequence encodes CASSLEGAGLVNEQFF.

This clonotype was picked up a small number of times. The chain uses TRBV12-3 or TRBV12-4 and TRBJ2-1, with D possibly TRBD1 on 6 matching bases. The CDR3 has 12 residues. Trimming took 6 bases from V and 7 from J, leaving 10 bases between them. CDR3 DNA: TGTGCCAGCAGCGACACAGGGAATGAGCAGTTCTTC. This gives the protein CASSDTGNEQFF.

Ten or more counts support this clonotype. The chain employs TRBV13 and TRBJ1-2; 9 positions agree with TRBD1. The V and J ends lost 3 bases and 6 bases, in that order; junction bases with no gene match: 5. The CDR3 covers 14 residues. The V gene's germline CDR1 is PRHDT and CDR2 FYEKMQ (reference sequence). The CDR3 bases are TGTGCCAGCAGCTTCCGGGACAGGGATCATGGCTACACCTTC. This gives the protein CASSFRDRDHGYTF.